This T cell receptor (beta chain) was documented in a study of T-cell reconstitution after alpha-beta-depleted transplantation in children (dated by TCRdb to the mid-2010s). Regarding the study in general: The study quantitatively tracked T-cell immune reconstitution after TCRalphabeta/CD19-depleted allogeneic hematopoietic cell transplantation in children using TCR repertoire profiling.

The treatment or condition label for this specimen denotes: allogeneic hematopoietic cell transplantation with graft depleted of TCRalphabeta T cells and CD19 B cells. The children who served as transplant recipients had been given grafts of TCRalphabeta/CD19-depleted allogeneic hematopoietic cells. Sequences SGHAT (CDR1) and FQDESV (CDR2) are obtained from the germline V gene (reference sequence). Trimming takes 5 bases off V and 2 bases off J; junction bases not matched to a gene: 13. The CDR3 covers 19 residues, taking in both the cysteine and the phenylalanine. CDR3 DNA only is kept here, 57 bases in frame from base 1. About this clonotype itself: This receptor's antigen is unknown. No qualities accompany the bases; no much larger clone lies one base away.

The library relied on PCR. Sequencing was carried out with an Illumina HiSeq 2500. TCR libraries were prepared with molecular barcoding, using unique molecular identifiers to normalize TCRbeta repertoire quantification. The raw public data were reprocessed by TCRdb itself: fastp quality trimming at Q25, MiXCR clonotype calling, in-frame beta chains only. Rows with a matching CDR3 protein are joined into one entry that keeps the most common DNA and genes. The sample table lists under 85,000 distinct CDR3 sequences, around 18% of them with a count of one. 50% to 65% of the sample belongs to the ten largest clones. The investigation overall reported the following: Over the following months the frequencies of hyperexpanded clones went down, and after one year T-cell counts and TCRbeta diversity were mostly credited to newly produced T cells. In some patients, high TCRbeta diversity at day 60 was attributed to recipient T cells and intrathymic progenitors that had survived conditioning. The apparently early alphabetaT-cell count recovery about two months after transplant was reportedly dependent on only several hundred rapidly expanded clones derived from non-depleted graft cells.

The sequenced sample was PBMCs, mostly from graft donor cells, obtained 360 days after TCRalphabeta/CD19-depleted stem cell transplant. The rearrangement joined TRBV11-1 to TRBJ2-3; the junction holds 13 bases that match TRBD2. The source of this sequence is a male patient between 2 and 10 years old who had a stem cell transplant for acute lymphoblastic leukemia, so the T cells may come from the graft donor. CDR3 loop: CASSRGLAGDYLDTDTQYF. The nucleotide sequence is given as TGTGCCAGCAGCCGAGGACTAGCGGGAGATTACCTTGACACAGATACGCAGTATTTT.